This entry lists 18 T cell receptor beta chains sequenced from one sample in a study of identical twins. TCRdb called the 5' RACE reads again in MiXCR, with one record for every CDR3 protein. The sample contains some 1,600,000 distinct CDR3 sequences, under 35% of which appear only once. Sample: cord blood. These receptors came from a newborn girl in good health.

The rearrangement uses TRBV5-1 and TRBJ2-7; 7 bases align to TRBD1. The CDR3 is made up of 17 amino acids. With V trimmed by 3 bases and J by 2 bases, 14 bases remained unmatched. Germline loops: CDR1 SGHRS, CDR2 YFSETQ. For the CDR3, the DNA is TGCGCCAGCAGCTCCTCACGGGACAGATATCCGGCCTACGAGCAGTACTTC. Its protein product is CASSSSRDRYPAYEQYF.

The sample holds a few counts of this clonotype. This rearrangement joins TRBV28 to TRBJ2-7; the D is unclear. Germline CDR1 and CDR2: MDHEN and SYDVKM. The CDR3 contains 17 residues. V was shortened by 6 bases and J by 1 base, with 22 bases between the two germline ends. The DNA of the CDR3 is TGTGCCAGCAGACGGAGAAGGTGGAGCCCTGGATCCTACGAGCAGTACTTC. This gives the protein CASRRRRWSPGSYEQYF.

This clonotype was detected only a few times. The rearrangement links TRBV7-2 to TRBJ2-3; a possible D gene is TRBD2 (5 bases). V gave up 6 bases and J gave up 6 bases, with 13 bases separating them. The CDR3 is 13 amino acids. CDR1 and CDR2 (germline): SGHTA, FQGNSA. CDR3 sequence (DNA): TGTGCCAGCAGGCTGAGCGGTCCCGATACGCAGTATTTT. Protein: CASRLSGPDTQYF.

This clonotype was seen a handful of times. The chain joins TRBV7-2 to TRBJ2-1; D uncertain. V was clipped by 3 bases and J by 0 bases, with 9 bases between them. The germline V gene has CDR1 SGHTA and CDR2 FQGNSA. The CDR3 runs 15 residues. The CDR3 region is CASSFTQSSYNEQFF. The CDR3 nucleotides read TGTGCCAGCAGCTTTACCCAGAGCTCCTACAATGAGCAGTTCTTC.

This clonotype showed up just a few times. The chain has TRBV28 and TRBJ2-1; 8 nucleotides line up with TRBD2. Germline lookup yields CDR1 MDHEN and CDR2 SYDVKM. The CDR3 extends over 15 amino acids. Germline trimming cut 6 bases from V and 2 bases from J; bases unmatched to any gene: 6. CDR3 residues: CASSLSGKTYNEQFF. The CDR3 DNA sequence: TGTGCCAGCAGCCTTAGCGGGAAGACCTACAATGAGCAGTTCTTC.

Notes on this clonotype: Compared with germline, one end of the junction differs, possibly owing to a read error. This chain connects TRBV27 to TRBJ1-2, with D tentatively TRBD1 (6 bases). Germline-derived CDR1 and CDR2 are MNHEY and SMNVEV (reference sequence). The CDR3 loop spans 15 amino acids. The CDR3 sequence is CASSSLRTGSYGCTF. The DNA of the CDR3 is TGTGCCAGCAGCTCCCTCCGAACAGGGAGCTATGGCTGCACCTTC.

This sequence joins TRBV4-2 and TRBJ2-6; possibly TRBD2 for D (5 bases). Germline V lookup: CDR1 LGHNA, CDR2 YNFKEQ. The V end was cut by 2 bases, the J end by 2 bases, with 10 bases between. The length of the CDR3 is 16 residues. The CDR3 bases are TGTGCCAGCAGCCAATCCTGGGGAGCTGGGGCCAACGTCCTGACTTTC. Translating gives CASSQSWGAGANVLTF.

As concerns this clonotype: A clone one base away is much larger, so this may be a read error. The chain carries TRBV7-2 and TRBJ2-1; D might be TRBD2 (7 bases). Per the germline V gene, CDR1 is SGHTA and CDR2 is FQGNSA. CDR3 length: 15 residues. Between the trimmed V and J ends, which lost 0 bases and 7 bases, there was a span of 13 bases. In nucleotides, the CDR3 is TGTGCCAGCAGCTTAGCGGGGGGGCTTTTGAATGAGCAGTTCTTC. Translated: CASSLAGGLLNEQFF. Using reference TRBV7-2 and TRBJ2-1 for the parts outside the CDR3, the full variable domain is GAGVSQSPSNKVTEKGKDVELRCDPISGHTALYWYRQSLGQGLEFLIYFQGNSAPDKSGLPSDRFSAERTGGSVSTLTIQRTQQEDSAVYLCASSLAGGLLNEQFFGPGTRLTVL.

Notes on this clonotype: Only one base separates this from a far larger clonotype, so it likely reflects a read error. In nucleotides, the CDR3 is TGCGCCAGCAGCTCGGAAAGTTCCTACGAGCAGTACTTC. It specifies CASSSESSYEQYF. This sequence joins TRBV5-1 and TRBJ2-7, with D hard to call. CDR1 SGHRS and CDR2 YFSETQ come from the germline V gene. The ends were cut back, 3 bases at V and 1 base at J, with 8 bases in the middle. This CDR3 is built from 13 residues.

The V call is TRBV28, the J call TRBJ2-7; D not resolved. Per germline, CDR1 MDHEN and CDR2 SYDVKM. The CDR3 covers 15 residues. Trimming removed 1 base at V and 5 bases at J, with 15 bases between. Here the CDR3 reads CASSLFRVTAHEQYF. As DNA, the CDR3 is TGTGCCAGCAGTTTATTTCGGGTCACAGCCCACGAGCAGTACTTC. The full variable domain, its missing parts supplied by reference TRBV28 and TRBJ2-7, is DVKVTQSSRYLVKRTGEKVFLECVQDMDHENMFWYRQDPGLGLRLIYFSYDVKMKEKGDIPEGYSVSREKKERFSLILESASTNQTSMYLCASSLFRVTAHEQYFGPGTRLTVT.

The sample holds many counts of this clonotype. The rearrangement links TRBV12-3 or TRBV12-4 to TRBJ1-5; D may be TRBD1 (6 bases). Trimming pared 4 bases from V and 2 bases from J, leaving 12 bases between. The CDR3 is made up of 15 amino acids. The CDR3 sequence is CASSSRGLGNQPQHF. CDR3 DNA: TGTGCCAGCAGTTCCCGGGGGCTAGGCAATCAGCCCCAGCATTTT.

In its sample, this clonotype was seen once. V gene TRBV6-5 combines with J gene TRBJ2-1, with 8 bases lining up with TRBD2. V lost 0 bases to trimming and J lost 2 bases; unmatched junction nucleotides: 3. Germline V gives CDR1 MNHEY, CDR2 SVGAGI. This CDR3 region has 16 residues. The CDR3 sequence: CASSYSKLAAYNEQFF. In DNA, the CDR3 is TGTGCCAGCAGTTACTCGAAACTAGCGGCCTACAATGAGCAGTTCTTC.

This clonotype showed up just a few times. The V and J genes are TRBV24-1 and TRBJ2-7; 7 bases fit TRBD1. The CDR3 covers 13 residues. The germline CDR1 and CDR2 sequences are KGHDR and SFDVKD. Germline trimming cut 4 bases from V and 6 bases from J; bases unmatched to any gene: 5. For the CDR3, the DNA is TGTGCCACCAGTGACCCGACAGGGATCGAGCAGTACTTC. Protein sequence: CATSDPTGIEQYF.

The gene calls are TRBV4-1 and TRBJ2-7; no firm D call. V was cut by 4 bases and J by 0 bases, with 10 bases left in between. The CDR3 is 14 residues long. CDR1 is MGHRA and CDR2 is YSYEKL in the germline V gene. The CDR3 DNA is TGCGCCAGCAGCCTAGTGACAAACTCCTACGAGCAGTACTTC. Amino acid sequence: CASSLVTNSYEQYF.

The chain recombines TRBV12-3 or TRBV12-4 with TRBJ2-5; D is uncertain. CDR3 length: 10 residues. Trimming cost V 6 bases and J 11 bases, with 10 bases left between them. CDR3 protein: CASSRTQQYF. In nucleotides, the CDR3 is TGTGCCAGCAGCCGGACGCAGCAGTACTTC.

In this sample, this clonotype turned up a few times. V is TRBV25-1 and J is TRBJ2-7; a weak D match, TRBD1 (6 bases). Per germline, CDR1 MGHDK and CDR2 SYGVNS. V gave up 6 bases and J gave up 7 bases, with 13 bases separating them. The CDR3 loop spans 12 amino acids. CDR3 in amino acids: CASRGQNNEQYF. The CDR3, as DNA: TGTGCCAGCAGGGGACAAAACAATGAGCAGTACTTC.

This clonotype showed up just a few times. V is TRBV3-1 and J is TRBJ2-5, with no clear D. Trimming pared 0 bases from V and 5 bases from J, leaving 13 bases between. Germline CDR1 is LGHDT and CDR2 is YNNKEL (reference sequence). The CDR3 runs 15 residues. The CDR3 here is CASSQDPSRPETQYF. The CDR3 DNA is TGTGCCAGCAGCCAAGATCCCTCCCGGCCGGAGACCCAGTACTTC.

The chain has TRBV29-1 and TRBJ2-3, with 10 positions matching TRBD2. CDR3 length: 14 residues. The V and J ends lost 7 bases and 2 bases, in that order; junction bases with no gene match: 6. Looked up from germline, CDR1 is SQVTM and CDR2 is ANQGSEA. The chain's CDR3 is CSAVGLADTDTQYF. CDR3 in DNA: TGCAGCGCCGTCGGACTAGCGGACACAGATACGCAGTATTTT.